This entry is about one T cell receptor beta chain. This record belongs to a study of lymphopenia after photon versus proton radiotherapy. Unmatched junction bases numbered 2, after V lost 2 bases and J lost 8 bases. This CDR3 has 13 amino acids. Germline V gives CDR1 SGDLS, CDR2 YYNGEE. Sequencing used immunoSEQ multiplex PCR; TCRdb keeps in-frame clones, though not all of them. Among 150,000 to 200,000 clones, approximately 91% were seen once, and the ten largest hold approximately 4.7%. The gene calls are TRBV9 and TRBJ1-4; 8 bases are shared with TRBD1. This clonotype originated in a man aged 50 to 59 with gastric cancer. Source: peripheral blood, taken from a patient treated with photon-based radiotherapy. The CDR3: CASSVDRAEKLFF. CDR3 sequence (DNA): TGTGCCAGCAGCGTGGACAGGGCCGAAAAACTGTTTTTT.